By its share, the clone carrying this TCR beta chain is large (0.1 to 1%). What it recognizes is unknown. TCRdb reprocessed the 5' RACE reads via MiXCR and lists one record per CDR3 protein. The sample comprises 7,000 to 9,500 distinct CDR3 sequences, approximately 8% of which are singletons, and around a quarter rests with the top ten. This entry is derived from a study of spatial heterogeneity in lung cancer. Specified time point: sample taken at primary tumor resection. Looked up from germline, CDR1 is MNHEY and CDR2 is SMNVEV (reference sequence). Trimming removed 0 bases from V and 9 bases from J; junction bases left unmatched: 1. The CDR3 length is 13 residues. Study findings and constraints: For expanded intratumoral alpha and beta TCRs, counts tracked tumor mutation counts.

The V and J genes are TRBV27 and TRBJ2-4; 8 bases match TRBD1. The sequence came from a male donor with early-stage non-small cell lung cancer. The specimen comprised lung tumor tissue, sampled at surgery. The CDR3 DNA reads as TGTGCCAGCAGTTTATCCGGACAGGGCATTCAGTACTTC. It translates to CASSLSGQGIQYF.